These 22 T cell receptor beta chains originate from one sample sequenced in a study of blood T cell repertoires in COVID-19. Clones were read by immunoSEQ multiplex PCR, and TCRdb kept only the in-frame ones, dropping some. The sample lists some 170,000 clones, around nine tenths occurring once. The specimen was peripheral blood. Every receptor here comes from a man in his sixties with active or convalescent COVID-19.

V usage is TRBV19 and J usage is TRBJ1-3; D not certain. V was shortened by 8 bases and J by 0 bases, with 11 bases between the two germline ends. This CDR3 contains 14 residues. Germline lookup yields CDR1 LNHDA and CDR2 SQIVND (reference sequence). The chain's CDR3 is CASWTPASGNTIYF. The CDR3 bases are TGTGCCAGTTGGACTCCCGCCTCTGGAAACACCATATATTTT.

This clone has just one count. The chain's CDR3 is CASSQIPGLRNNEQFF. CDR3 nucleotides: TGTGCCAGCAGCCAAATCCCGGGACTCCGAAACAATGAGCAGTTCTTC. The rearrangement joins TRBV5-5 to TRBJ2-1; D is perhaps TRBD2 (6 bases). This CDR3 has 16 residues. With 4 bases removed from V and 5 bases from J, the gap between germline ends came to 19 bases. CDR1 SGHKS and CDR2 YYEKEE come from the germline V gene (reference sequence).

This clone has only one observation. This chain uses TRBV6-6 with TRBJ2-7, with D perhaps TRBD2 (6 bases). From germline, CDR1 is MNHNY and CDR2 SVGAGI (reference sequence). V lost 6 bases and J 0 bases, leaving 12 bases between the germline ends. This CDR3 has 14 amino acids. This CDR3 is CASSYGTASYEQYF. The DNA for the CDR3 is TGTGCCAGCAGCTATGGGACTGCCTCCTACGAGCAGTACTTC.

This clone came up a few times. The V and J genes are TRBV5-1 and TRBJ2-5; D gene unclear. Germline V gene sequence: CDR1 SGHRS, CDR2 YFSETQ. V shed 2 bases and J shed 1 base, with 6 bases lying between them. This CDR3 has 13 residues. This chain's CDR3 is CASSFESQETQYF. The CDR3 nucleotides are TGCGCCAGCAGCTTCGAGTCCCAAGAGACCCAGTACTTC.

This clone was observed a handful of times. V usage is TRBV29-1 and J usage is TRBJ1-3; 7 positions agree with TRBD1. Germline CDR1 reads SQVTM; CDR2 reads ANQGSEA. With 6 bases clipped from V and 2 bases from J, the junction kept 13 bases outside the gene matches. This CDR3 is 16 amino acids long. The CDR3 DNA reads TGCAGCGTACAAAATTCCGCGACAGGGACTGGAAACACCATATATTTT. Protein: CSVQNSATGTGNTIYF.

This clone has a handful of counts. V gene TRBV5-1 combines with J gene TRBJ1-1, with 9 bases that match TRBD1. Per germline, CDR1 SGHRS and CDR2 YFSETQ. J was trimmed by 4 bases and V by 0 bases; bases with no gene match: 10. The CDR3 is made up of 17 amino acids. The CDR3 DNA follows: TGCGCCAGCAGCTTGGTTGGGACAGGGTTCGGGGGCACTGAAGCTTTCTTT. This sequence encodes CASSLVGTGFGGTEAFF.

The rearrangement joins TRBV5-1 to TRBJ2-7; possible D gene TRBD1, 6 bases. The CDR3 is made up of 12 amino acids. Germline lookup yields CDR1 SGHRS and CDR2 YFSETQ. V was trimmed by 5 bases and J by 4 bases, leaving 10 bases between them. Here the CDR3 reads CASRQGPYEQYF. CDR3 nucleotides: TGCGCCAGCAGACAGGGACCGTACGAGCAGTACTTC.

The chain couples TRBV28 to TRBJ1-5, with 11 bases lining up with TRBD1. CDR3 length: 17 amino acids. Germline values: CDR1 MDHEN, CDR2 SYDVKM. V dropped 3 bases and J dropped 6; count of bases not matched to a gene: 10. CDR3 sequence (DNA): TGTGCCAGCAGTTTGAGCCAGGGACAGGGGGGAGTTCAGCCCCAGCATTTT. Translated: CASSLSQGQGGVQPQHF.

The V gene is TRBV6-4, the J gene TRBJ1-4; D is perhaps TRBD1 (5 bases). The germline V gene has CDR1 MRHNA and CDR2 SNTAGT. This CDR3 has 14 amino acids. Trimming cost V 4 bases and J 8 bases, with 14 bases left between them. CDR3 bases: TGTGCCAGCAGTGCCGGGGGGGTCGGAGAAAAACTGTTTTTT. Translated: CASSAGGVGEKLFF.

This chain links TRBV5-1 with TRBJ2-3, with D possibly being TRBD1 (5 bases). Germline values: CDR1 SGHRS, CDR2 YFSETQ. The CDR3 loop spans 15 amino acids. Deletions cut 0 bases from V and 6 bases from J, with 14 bases between. The CDR3 DNA is TGCGCCAGCAGCTTGGTGGCAGGGTGGAAGGATACGCAGTATTTT. Its protein is CASSLVAGWKDTQYF. The full variable domain, completed using reference TRBV5-1 and TRBJ2-3, is KAGVTQTPRYLIKTRGQQVTLSCSPISGHRSVSWYQQTPGQGLQFLFEYFSETQRNKGNFPGRFSGRQFSNSRSEMNVSTLELGDSALYLCASSLVAGWKDTQYFGPGTRLTVL.

The sample holds a few counts of this clone. The CDR3 protein is CASSLGRNSPLHF. CDR3 nucleotides: TGTGCCAGCAGCTTAGGGAGGAATTCACCCCTCCACTTT. This sequence joins TRBV13 and TRBJ1-6, with no clear D. The germline CDR1 and CDR2 sequences are PRHDT and FYEKMQ (reference sequence). This CDR3 has 13 amino acids. Trimming took 0 bases from V and 7 from J, leaving 4 bases between them.

The genes are TRBV7-8 and TRBJ2-1; D ambiguous. Germline assignment: CDR1 SGHVS and CDR2 FQNEAQ. The length of the CDR3 is 14 residues. With 1 base removed from V and 9 bases from J, the gap between germline ends came to 13 bases. CDR3 sequence reads: CASSLDSGSSEQFF. In nucleotides, the CDR3 is TGTGCCAGCAGCTTAGATTCAGGTTCGAGTGAGCAGTTCTTC.

V is TRBV6-5 and J is TRBJ2-7, with TRBD1 matching 8 bases. The CDR3 has 13 residues. Unmatched junction bases numbered 5, after V lost 6 bases and J lost 4 bases. Germline CDR1 and CDR2: MNHEY and SVGAGI. Here the CDR3 DNA reads TGTGCCAGCAGAAGGACAGGGACGTACGAGCAGTACTTC. This encodes CASRRTGTYEQYF.

The V gene is TRBV11-2, the J gene TRBJ2-1, with no clear D. The length of the CDR3 is 15 residues. The germline V gene encodes CDR1 SGHAT and CDR2 FQNNGV. V lost 5 bases and J 2 bases, leaving 13 bases between the germline ends. For the CDR3, the DNA is TGTGCCAGCAGCCATAGTAGGAGAGCCTACAATGAGCAGTTCTTC. Its protein product is CASSHSRRAYNEQFF.

The V gene is TRBV7-6, the J gene TRBJ2-6; a possible D gene is TRBD1 (5 bases). V was trimmed by 1 base and J by 2 bases, leaving 12 bases between them. The CDR3 is 17 residues long. Germline CDR1 SGHVS, CDR2 FNYEAQ. The CDR3 DNA follows: TGTGCCAGCAGCTTAGGGGCGGCAGGGACTGGGGCCAACGTCCTGACTTTC. Translating gives CASSLGAAGTGANVLTF.

The chain links TRBV13 to TRBJ2-5, with 16 bases matching TRBD2. Germline loops: CDR1 PRHDT, CDR2 FYEKMQ (reference sequence). This CDR3 is built from 18 residues. The V segment lost 5 bases and the J segment 3 bases; nucleotides outside the gene matches: 9. The DNA for the CDR3 is TGTGCCAGCAGCAACTCCGGGACTAGCGGGAGGGTAAAAGAGACCCAGTACTTC. Translating it yields CASSNSGTSGRVKETQYF.

The V gene is TRBV4-1, the J gene TRBJ2-6; a possible D gene is TRBD1 (6 bases). Deletions cut 0 bases from V and 0 bases from J, with 15 bases between. The length of the CDR3 is 19 residues. Germline values: CDR1 MGHRA, CDR2 YSYEKL. Written as DNA, the CDR3 is TGCGCCAGCAGCCAAGAACGCTGGACAGTGAGCTCTGGGGCCAACGTCCTGACTTTC. Translation: CASSQERWTVSSGANVLTF.

CDR3 coding DNA: TGCAGTGCTAGTCCGGGGAGAGTCCAGTACTTC. Translated, it gives CSASPGRVQYF. The chain has TRBV20-1 and TRBJ2-5; possible D gene TRBD2, 5 bases. V was cut by 3 bases and J by 10 bases, with 12 bases left in between. Germline V gene lookup returns CDR1 DFQATT and CDR2 SNEGSKA (reference sequence). This CDR3 contains 11 residues.

The rearrangement uses TRBV6-5 and TRBJ2-7; 10 bases fit TRBD2. This CDR3 spans 15 amino acids. The J segment lost 2 bases and the V segment lost 7 bases, leaving 8 bases of the junction unmatched. Germline V gives CDR1 MNHEY, CDR2 SVGAGI. The CDR3: CASILRTSGTYEQYF. For the CDR3, the DNA is TGTGCCAGCATCTTACGGACTAGCGGTACCTACGAGCAGTACTTC.

This clone was recorded only once. The chain joins TRBV19 to TRBJ1-5, with 7 bases fitting TRBD1. With V trimmed by 9 bases and J by 6 bases, 17 bases remained unmatched. The CDR3 runs to 16 residues. Germline CDR1 and CDR2: LNHDA and SQIVND (reference sequence). The CDR3 bases are TGTGCCAGCAATCCCCCCGGAGGGGGCCGGGGTCAGCCCCAGCATTTT. This codes for CASNPPGGGRGQPQHF.

The CDR3 DNA is TGTGCCAGCAGCCAAGATCTAACAGGCCCCCATGGCTACACCTTC. Amino acid sequence: CASSQDLTGPHGYTF. The J gene is TRBJ1-2, the V gene TRBV14; D perhaps matches TRBD1 (5 bases). Trimming removed 0 bases at V and 6 bases at J, with 14 bases between. The germline V gene encodes CDR1 SGHDN and CDR2 FVKESK. CDR3 length equals 15 residues.

V is TRBV28 and J is TRBJ2-7; possible D gene TRBD1, 6 bases. The CDR3 is 13 residues long. Trimming took off 6 bases at V and 1 base at J, with 10 bases between the two ends. The germline V gene encodes CDR1 MDHEN and CDR2 SYDVKM. This chain's CDR3 is CASSRTASYEQYF. In DNA, the CDR3 is TGTGCCAGCAGCAGGACAGCTTCCTACGAGCAGTACTTC.